This T cell receptor beta chain stems from a study of shared clonotypes between healthy human individuals. Roughly 30,000 T cell genomes, or around 0.3 ug DNA, went into unsorted PBMC replicate PCRs. The repertoire was sequenced with immunoSEQ multiplex PCR; TCRdb's copy has only in-frame clones and lacks some. The sample comprises around 500,000 clones, about 78% of which are singletons, and around 13% rests with the top ten. Sequenced: PBMCs. This sequence originates from a woman in her forties in good health. Some clones in this sample may be carry-over from other donors' samples.

In nucleotides, the CDR3 is TGCGCCAGCAGCCCTACCGGACTAGCGGGAGGGGCCGGGGAGCTGTTTTTT. It codes for CASSPTGLAGGAGELFF. The rearrangement joins TRBV5-1 to TRBJ2-2, with TRBD2 identical over 15 bases. The CDR3 runs 17 residues. After removal of 4 bases from V and 6 bases from J, the junction contained 7 bases not matched to a gene. CDR1 is SGHRS and CDR2 is YFSETQ in the germline V gene.